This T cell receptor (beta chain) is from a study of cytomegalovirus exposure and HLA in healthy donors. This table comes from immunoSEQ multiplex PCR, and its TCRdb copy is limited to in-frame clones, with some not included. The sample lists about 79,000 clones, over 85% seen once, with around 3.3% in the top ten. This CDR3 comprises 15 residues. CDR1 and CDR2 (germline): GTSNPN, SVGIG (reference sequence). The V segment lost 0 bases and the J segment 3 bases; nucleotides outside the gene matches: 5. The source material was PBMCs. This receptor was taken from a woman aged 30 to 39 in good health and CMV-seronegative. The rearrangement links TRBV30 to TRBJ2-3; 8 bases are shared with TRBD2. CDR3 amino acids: CAWSVGGLATDTQYF. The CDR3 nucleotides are TGTGCCTGGAGTGTAGGCGGACTAGCAACAGATACGCAGTATTTT.